This T cell receptor (beta chain) came from a study of Graves' ophthalmopathy and Graves' hyperthyroidism. TCR beta CDR3 amplification used RNA transcripts. HTBI primers primed a first-round RT-PCR, and a second-round multiplex PCR followed. TCRdb re-derived calls from the multiplex PCR reads in MiXCR, one entry per CDR3 protein. The table has roughly 160,000 distinct CDR3 sequences, over 35% seen once. Per germline, CDR1 SQVTM and CDR2 ANQGSEA. After removal of 4 bases from V and 3 bases from J, the junction contained 6 bases not matched to a gene. This CDR3 has 13 amino acids. Under 3 months in duration, the ophthalmopathy in affected donors had moderate-to-severe activity, CAS ≥3 and NOSPECS ≥4. This clonotype was picked up many times.

This clonotype originated in a middle-aged woman with Graves' ophthalmopathy. The V gene is TRBV29-1, the J gene TRBJ2-7, with TRBD2 identical over 7 bases. The sample comprised peripheral blood. CDR3 region: CSVVGGVNYEQYF. Written as DNA, the CDR3 is TGCAGCGTTGTTGGGGGGGTCAACTACGAGCAGTACTTC.